Following are 14 T cell receptor beta chains from one sample sequenced in a study of OX40 agonist ivuxolimab in advanced cancers. The assay was immunoSEQ multiplex PCR, and TCRdb's table has in-frame clones only and misses some. The data contain about 46,000 clones, 75% to 90% of them singletons. The sequenced sample was CD4+ or CD8+ T cells sorted from blood, obtained in a trial of the OX40 agonist ivuxolimab. The origin of the receptors is an adult with an advanced solid tumor such as melanoma, head and neck, liver or kidney cancer.

The rearrangement uses TRBV5-5 and TRBJ1-6; 9 positions agree with TRBD1. Germline V gene lookup returns CDR1 SGHKS and CDR2 YYEKEE (reference sequence). This CDR3 has 18 amino acids. After removal of 0 bases from V and 7 bases from J, the junction contained 11 bases not matched to a gene. The DNA for the CDR3 is TGTGCCAGCAGCTTGGGCGGGACAGGGCCCTTTTTGAATTCACCCCTCCACTTT. It translates to CASSLGGTGPFLNSPLHF.

This rearrangement joins TRBV7-2 to TRBJ2-7, with 7 bases fitting TRBD2. The CDR3 extends over 15 amino acids. V shed 5 bases, J shed 0 bases, and the junction held 7 bases outside the gene matches. Looked up from germline, CDR1 is SGHTA and CDR2 is FQGNSA. In DNA, the CDR3 is TGTGCCAGCAGCCCGCTCAGCGGGGCCTCCTACGAGCAGTACTTC. This gives the protein CASSPLSGASYEQYF.

J is TRBJ2-3 and V is TRBV7-9; D tentatively fits TRBD1 or TRBD2 (5 bases each). The V and J ends lost 0 bases and 2 bases respectively, with 12 bases between them. The CDR3 contains 16 residues. Looked up from germline, CDR1 is SEHNR and CDR2 is FQNEAQ (reference sequence). The CDR3 region is CASSLALGDLTDTQYF. Written as DNA, the CDR3 is TGTGCCAGCAGCTTAGCGTTGGGGGACCTCACAGATACGCAGTATTTT.

The chain couples TRBV9 to TRBJ1-4; TRBD1 might be the D (6 bases). This CDR3 contains 15 residues. The V gene's germline CDR1 is SGDLS and CDR2 YYNGEE. V shed 0 bases and J shed 2 bases, with 8 bases lying between them. The CDR3 bases are TGTGCCAGCAGCGTAGGGCAGGGGACTAATGAAAAACTGTTTTTT. Encoded protein: CASSVGQGTNEKLFF.

Only one count was recorded for this clone. The chain combines TRBV5-4 with TRBJ2-2; possibly TRBD1 for D (5 bases). CDR3 size: 13 residues. V was pared by 3 bases and J by 5 bases, with 8 bases between. The germline CDR1 and CDR2 sequences are SGHNT and YYREEE (reference sequence). CDR3 nucleotide sequence: TGTGCCAGCAGCTGGCAGGGTACCGGGGAGCTGTTTTTT. This sequence encodes CASSWQGTGELFF.

The CDR3 DNA reads TGCGCCAGCAGTGAGGATGTAGCGGGAGGGACCTACACAGATACGCAGTATTTT. Protein: CASSEDVAGGTYTDTQYF. The gene calls are TRBV10-1 and TRBJ2-3, with TRBD2 matching over 11 bases. The CDR3 spans 18 residues. Germline loops: CDR1 WNHNN, CDR2 SYGVQD (reference sequence). V dropped 2 bases and J dropped 2; count of bases not matched to a gene: 9.

With respect to this clone: The sample has other DNA sequences that encode this CDR3 too. This chain connects TRBV5-1 to TRBJ1-1; weak D call: TRBD1 (5 bases). This CDR3 region has 15 residues. V was pared by 5 bases and J by 0 bases, with 14 bases between. The germline V gene has CDR1 SGHRS and CDR2 YFSETQ. CDR3 bases: TGCGCCAGCAGTGGTTGGGACGGGATGAACACTGAAGCTTTCTTT. Amino acids: CASSGWDGMNTEAFF.

The CDR3 sequence: CAWSAGSGGPYNEQFF. CDR3 coding DNA: TGTGCCTGGAGTGCGGGTAGCGGGGGTCCTTACAATGAGCAGTTCTTC. The gene calls are TRBV30 and TRBJ2-1; 9 bases fit TRBD2. Germline CDR1 and CDR2: GTSNPN and SVGIG (reference sequence). The V and J ends lost 1 base and 4 bases, in that order; junction bases with no gene match: 8. The CDR3 covers 16 residues.

The rearrangement joins TRBV5-6 to TRBJ1-5, with a possible D match to TRBD1 (5 bases). The V gene's germline CDR1 is SGHDT and CDR2 YYEEEE. V was trimmed by 4 bases and J by 6 bases, leaving 20 bases between them. The CDR3 has 16 residues. CDR3 DNA: TGTGCCAGCAGCCCGAGTTCTGGGGGAGCAGCTCAGCCCCAGCATTTT. It is translated as CASSPSSGGAAQPQHF.

V gene TRBV7-8 combines with J gene TRBJ2-1, with D tentatively TRBD2 (5 bases). The V and J ends lost 1 base and 0 bases respectively, with 13 bases between them. This CDR3 contains 17 residues. Germline V gene lookup returns CDR1 SGHVS and CDR2 FQNEAQ. CDR3 coding DNA: TGTGCCAGCAGCTTAGATTCTAGCCGGAGCTCCTACAATGAGCAGTTCTTC. Protein: CASSLDSSRSSYNEQFF. Full variable domain (remainder filled in from reference TRBV7-8 and TRBJ2-1): GAGVSQSPRYKVAKRGQDVALRCDPISGHVSLFWYQQALGQGPEFLTYFQNEAQLDKSGLPSDRFFAERPEGSVSTLKIQRTQQEDSAVYLCASSLDSSRSSYNEQFFGPGTRLTVL.

The chain recombines TRBV5-5 with TRBJ2-7; 9 bases are shared with TRBD1. The trim removed 3 bases at V and 7 bases at J, leaving 2 bases unmatched. The V gene's germline CDR1 is SGHKS and CDR2 YYEKEE (reference sequence). The CDR3 runs to 12 residues. The CDR3 region is CASSWTGEEQYF. The CDR3 nucleotides read TGTGCCAGCAGCTGGACAGGGGAAGAGCAGTACTTC.

V usage is TRBV14 and J usage is TRBJ1-2; unclear D gene. The ends were cut back, 1 base at V and 4 bases at J, with 19 bases in the middle. The germline CDR1 and CDR2 sequences are SGHDN and FVKESK. The CDR3 loop spans 17 amino acids. The DNA of the CDR3 is TGTGCCAGCAGCCAAGTATCGGACCTCCCACGAAGCTATGGCTACACCTTC. The encoded protein is CASSQVSDLPRSYGYTF.

With respect to this clone: A much bigger clone sits one base away, suggesting this may be a read error. DNA for the CDR3: TGTGCCAGCAGCCAAGATAGAGAGGGTAGGGAGCAGTACTTC. Translating it yields CASSQDREGREQYF. This chain connects TRBV4-2 to TRBJ2-7; the D gene is possibly TRBD2 (5 bases). CDR1 LGHNA and CDR2 YNFKEQ come from the germline V gene. The CDR3 contains 14 residues. Deletions cut 0 bases from V and 7 bases from J, with 13 bases between.

The rearrangement links TRBV7-9 to TRBJ2-1; perhaps TRBD2 as D (6 bases). From germline, CDR1 is SEHNR and CDR2 FQNEAQ (reference sequence). CDR3 length: 13 residues. V was cut by 7 bases and J by 6 bases, with 13 bases left in between. The CDR3 coding sequence is TGTGCCAGCATTTCACCGACTAGCAATGAGCAGTTCTTC. Translation gives CASISPTSNEQFF.